This T cell receptor beta chain was captured in a study of human T cells and chemical hapten exposure. Whole-study findings and limits: Among TCRs, those above 1 in 1000 frequency were unaffected by DPC sensitization.

What the library attached to individual cDNA molecules were unique molecular identifiers. MiXCR, applied by TCRdb to the RACE reads, yields one record per CDR3 protein. Of roughly 100,000 distinct CDR3 sequences in the sample, approximately 9% were seen once. Time point defined: healthy volunteer bleed at 2 weeks. Total RNA extraction was carried out from unfractionated whole blood. The V gene's germline CDR1 is MGHRA and CDR2 YSYEKL. Trimming removed 0 bases from V and 2 bases from J, with 14 bases in between. CDR3 length: 16 residues. Concerning this clonotype itself: What it binds is not known.

The sequencing input was whole blood. V and J are TRBV4-1 and TRBJ2-7; D remains unclear. The origin of this receptor is a female donor in good health. Some clones in this sample may be carry-over from other donors' samples. CDR3 sequence (DNA): TGCGCCAGCAGCCAAGATCTGCAGACTTATACCTACGAGCAGTACTTC. Residues: CASSQDLQTYTYEQYF.